These 3 T cell receptor beta chains came from one sample sequenced in a study of OX40 agonist ivuxolimab in advanced cancers. Assay: immunoSEQ multiplex PCR; the TCRdb copy retains only in-frame clones and omits some. The table includes 40,000 to 45,000 clones, approximately 90% detected once. The sample consisted of CD4+ or CD8+ T cells sorted from blood, taken in a trial of the OX40 agonist ivuxolimab. The origin of the receptors is an adult with an advanced solid tumor such as melanoma, head and neck, liver or kidney cancer.

This clone was counted a single time. The chain uses TRBV11-2 and TRBJ1-4; D unresolved. There are 14 residues in the CDR3. Germline V gene data show CDR1 as SGHAT and CDR2 as FQNNGV. V shed 4 bases and J shed 3 bases, with 9 bases lying between them. CDR3 nucleotide sequence: TGTGCCAGCAGCTACCGGGCCCCTAATGAAAAACTGTTTTTT. It translates to CASSYRAPNEKLFF.

The chain joins TRBV7-9 to TRBJ2-5; maybe TRBD1 (6 bases). This CDR3 spans 15 amino acids. Germline V gives CDR1 SEHNR, CDR2 FQNEAQ (reference sequence). V lost 1 base and J 1 base, leaving 10 bases between the germline ends. DNA for the CDR3: TGTGCCAGCAGCTTAGGGTTCAGGGGCCAAGAGACCCAGTACTTC. Its protein product is CASSLGFRGQETQYF.

This chain uses TRBV18 with TRBJ2-5; 11 nucleotides agree with TRBD2. J gave up 5 bases and V 1 base, and 12 bases lay outside the gene matches. CDR1 and CDR2 from the germline V gene are KGHSH and LQKENI. CDR3 length: 18 amino acids. CDR3 sequence: CASSPRSSGGASVETQYF. CDR3 DNA: TGTGCCAGCTCACCACGAAGTAGCGGGGGGGCGTCGGTTGAGACCCAGTACTTC.